Presented here are 29 T cell receptor beta chains from one specimen sequenced in a study of a mutant IDH1 vaccine in newly diagnosed glioma. Profiled with immunoSEQ multiplex PCR; TCRdb holds only in-frame clones, not every one. The sample includes tens of thousands of clones, 87% of them seen just once. The time point here: week 5, during vaccination. Every vaccine dose comprised 300 ug of mutant IDH1 20-mer peptide plus topical imiquimod. The antigens for these receptors are not known. Sample: peripheral blood mononuclear cells (PBMCs), taken from a glioma patient whose treatment included an IDH1 peptide vaccine. The origin of the receptors is a woman in her 40s with glioma. Some clones in this sample may be carry-over from other donors' samples.

The genes are TRBV7-9 and TRBJ1-1; possibly TRBD1 for D (5 bases). Trimming cost V 3 bases and J 1 base, with 15 bases left between them. Germline CDR1 is SEHNR and CDR2 is FQNEAQ (reference sequence). The CDR3 is 16 residues long. CDR3 residues: CASSFQWGGQNTEAFF. The CDR3 DNA is TGTGCCAGCAGCTTCCAGTGGGGCGGACAGAACACTGAAGCTTTCTTT.

The chain links TRBV28 to TRBJ1-2; tentative D call: TRBD1 (6 bases). Germline-derived CDR1 and CDR2 are MDHEN and SYDVKM. Deletions cut 8 bases from V and 4 bases from J, with 14 bases between. This CDR3 has 13 residues. The CDR3, as DNA: TGTGCCAGCGGAACCCAGGGGTTCTATGGCTACACCTTC. It is translated as CASGTQGFYGYTF.

CDR3 sequence reads: CASSRPGDRGQFF. Here the CDR3 DNA reads TGTGCCAGCAGTCGACCCGGGGACAGGGGGCAGTTCTTC. This sequence joins TRBV27 and TRBJ2-1, with 10 bases that match TRBD1. V shed 5 bases and J 12 bases; nucleotides not matched to a gene: 7. The CDR3 is made up of 13 amino acids. Germline V gives CDR1 MNHEY, CDR2 SMNVEV (reference sequence).

The chain carries TRBV7-2 and TRBJ1-2, with D uncertain. Trimming stripped 5 bases from V and 3 bases from J, with 10 bases between. The CDR3 runs 13 residues. The germline gives CDR1 SGHTA, CDR2 FQGNSA. CDR3 sequence: CASSVDVHYGYTF. In DNA form, the CDR3 reads TGTGCCAGCAGCGTAGACGTTCACTATGGCTACACCTTC.

This clone was observed once. The gene calls are TRBV27 and TRBJ2-7; 7 bases agree with TRBD1. The germline V gene encodes CDR1 MNHEY and CDR2 SMNVEV (reference sequence). The V segment lost 2 bases and the J segment 0 bases; nucleotides outside the gene matches: 4. The CDR3 is made up of 15 amino acids. The CDR3 protein is CASSLPTGSSYEQYF. The CDR3 nucleotides are TGTGCCAGCAGTTTACCGACAGGGAGCTCCTACGAGCAGTACTTC.

The rearrangement uses TRBV5-4 and TRBJ1-6; 10 bases line up with TRBD1. The V and J ends lost 6 bases and 10 bases, in that order; junction bases with no gene match: 10. The CDR3 loop spans 15 amino acids. Germline-derived CDR1 and CDR2 are SGHNT and YYREEE (reference sequence). For the CDR3, the DNA is TGTGCCAGCACCTTCGACAGGGGGCAGGGATCACCCCTCCACTTT. It codes for CASTFDRGQGSPLHF. The full variable domain, in which reference TRBV5-4 and TRBJ1-6 provide the parts outside the CDR3, is ETGVTQSPTHLIKTRGQQVTLRCSSQSGHNTVSWYQQALGQGPQFIFQYYREEENGRGNFPPRFSGLQFPNYSSELNVNALELDDSALYLCASTFDRGQGSPLHFGNGTRLTVT.

The chain carries TRBV19 and TRBJ1-6; D gene uncertain. The CDR3 loop spans 14 amino acids. Germline V gene sequence: CDR1 LNHDA, CDR2 SQIVND (reference sequence). Trimming pared 5 bases from V and 7 bases from J, leaving 12 bases between. DNA for the CDR3: TGTGCCAGTAGTTTAAAAGACGGGAATTCACCCCTCCACTTT. Protein sequence: CASSLKDGNSPLHF.

Concerning this clone itself: The sample contains more than one DNA sequence encoding this CDR3. V usage is TRBV9 and J usage is TRBJ2-3, with no clear D. The CDR3 sequence is 13 residues long. Trimming took off 0 bases at V and 3 bases at J, with 5 bases between the two ends. Germline V gene data show CDR1 as SGDLS and CDR2 as YYNGEE. CDR3 loop: CASSVDGTDTQYF. The CDR3 DNA reads as TGTGCCAGCAGCGTAGATGGAACAGATACGCAGTATTTT. The variable domain in full, with the rest retrieved from reference TRBV9 and TRBJ2-3, is DSGVTQTPKHLITATGQRVTLRCSPRSGDLSVYWYQQSLDQGLQFLIQYYNGEERAKGNILERFSAQQFPDLHSELNLSSLELGDSALYFCASSVDGTDTQYFGPGTRLTVL.

The genes are TRBV18 and TRBJ1-2; TRBD1 matches 7 bases. CDR3 size: 13 residues. V gave up 3 bases and J gave up 6 bases; unmatched junction bases: 4. Germline V gene data show CDR1 as KGHSH and CDR2 as LQKENI. CDR3: CASSPQGEDGYTF. In DNA, the CDR3 is TGTGCCAGCTCACCGCAGGGGGAGGATGGCTACACCTTC. Variable domain in full (rest from reference TRBV18 and TRBJ1-2): NAGVMQNPRHLVRRRGQEARLRCSPMKGHSHVYWYRQLPEEGLKFMVYLQKENIIDESGMPKERFSAEFPKEGPSILRIQQVVRGDSAAYFCASSPQGEDGYTFGSGTRLTVV.

This clone was picked up one time. This rearrangement joins TRBV21-1 to TRBJ2-1; the table's D call of TRBD2 was not tested on the DNA. TRBV21-1 is shown as a pseudogene. The CDR3 consists of 17 residues. The CDR3 spells CASSHPGTSGKSNEQFF. The DNA of the CDR3 is TGTGCCAGCTCACATCCCGGGACTAGCGGGAAATCGAATGAGCAGTTCTTC.

This chain uses TRBV28 with TRBJ1-4, with D possibly TRBD1 on 6 matching bases. This CDR3 comprises 15 residues. CDR1 is MDHEN and CDR2 is SYDVKM in the germline V gene. V lost 4 bases, J lost 7 bases, and 16 bases lay in between. As DNA, the CDR3 is TGTGCCAGCAGTTCCCCCGGGGGGCCGGTTGAAAAACTGTTTTTT. It translates to CASSSPGGPVEKLFF.

The chain carries TRBV15 and TRBJ2-5, with TRBD2 as a possible D gene (6 bases). V was cut by 3 bases and J by 4 bases, with 15 bases left in between. CDR3 size: 15 residues. CDR1 and CDR2 from the germline V gene are LNHNV and YYDKDF (reference sequence). CDR3 amino acids: CATSRSRGLPETQYF. CDR3 sequence (DNA): TGTGCCACCAGCAGGAGCCGGGGACTCCCAGAGACCCAGTACTTC.

Turning to this clone: The same CDR3 is also encoded by other DNA sequences in this sample. The chain is built from TRBV28 and TRBJ1-5, with a tentative D call TRBD1 (6 bases). Germline V gene lookup returns CDR1 MDHEN and CDR2 SYDVKM. The CDR3 length is 15 residues. V lost 2 bases and J 7 bases, leaving 15 bases between the germline ends. In DNA, the CDR3 is TGTGCCAGCAGTTTAGGGCAGGGGTATCGGCAGCCCCAGCATTTT. Residues: CASSLGQGYRQPQHF.

This clone was picked up one time. The V call is TRBV5-1, the J call TRBJ2-1, with D hard to call. The germline V and J ends were trimmed by 6 bases and 9 bases, with 22 bases remaining between them. The CDR3 sequence is 15 residues long. Germline loops: CDR1 SGHRS, CDR2 YFSETQ. The CDR3 is CASTVQPETYAEQFF. The CDR3 DNA reads TGCGCCAGCACCGTCCAGCCAGAAACGTACGCTGAGCAGTTCTTC.

This sequence joins TRBV19 and TRBJ1-1; no firm D call. In germline, CDR1 is LNHDA, CDR2 SQIVND (reference sequence). Trimming took 4 bases from V and 10 from J, leaving 13 bases between them. This CDR3 is built from 12 residues. The CDR3 coding sequence is TGTGCCAGTAGTAGCTCCGATTCGGTAGCTTTCTTT. As protein: CASSSSDSVAFF.

The chain joins TRBV7-9 to TRBJ1-2, with 8 bases that match TRBD1. J gave up 8 bases and V 4 bases, and 6 bases lay outside the gene matches. The CDR3 runs to 13 residues. Per the germline V gene, CDR1 is SEHNR and CDR2 is FQNEAQ (reference sequence). The CDR3 loop reads CASSYGQGTGYTF. Here the CDR3 DNA reads TGTGCCAGCAGCTATGGACAGGGAACCGGCTACACCTTC.

This clone has just a few counts. The chain combines TRBV5-1 with TRBJ2-5, with a weak D call TRBD1 (5 bases). There are 15 residues in the CDR3. Germline V gene lookup returns CDR1 SGHRS and CDR2 YFSETQ. V dropped 2 bases and J dropped 2 bases, with 13 bases sitting between them. The chain's CDR3 is CASSLYGAFQETQYF. The CDR3 DNA reads TGCGCCAGCAGCTTATATGGGGCTTTTCAAGAGACCCAGTACTTC.

The V and J genes are TRBV28 and TRBJ2-3, with a possible D match to TRBD1 (5 bases). Germline V gives CDR1 MDHEN, CDR2 SYDVKM. The CDR3 is 13 amino acids. V was cut by 5 bases and J by 1 base, with 7 bases left in between. CDR3 DNA: TGTGCCAGCAGTATAGGGGGCACAGATACGCAGTATTTT. Its translation is CASSIGGTDTQYF.

The chain recombines TRBV28 with TRBJ1-2; TRBD1 matches 7 bases. The CDR3 totals 14 residues. Germline CDR1 is MDHEN and CDR2 is SYDVKM. Trimming took 3 bases from V and 7 from J; bases not matched to a gene: 8. The DNA of the CDR3 is TGTGCCAGCAGTTTGCCCTGGGACAGCCCTGGCTACACCTTC. Its translation is CASSLPWDSPGYTF.

J is TRBJ2-5 and V is TRBV5-4; 9 positions agree with TRBD2. Germline trimming cut 6 bases from V and 4 bases from J; bases unmatched to any gene: 4. CDR3 length equals 13 residues. CDR1 is SGHNT and CDR2 is YYREEE in the germline V gene (reference sequence). The CDR3 DNA follows: TGTGCCAGCAATGCGGGAGGGAGAGAGACCCAGTACTTC. Its protein product is CASNAGGRETQYF.

The chain uses TRBV7-2 and TRBJ1-2; no clear D gene. The CDR3 totals 12 residues. CDR1 is SGHTA and CDR2 is FQGNSA in the germline V gene. V was pared by 4 bases and J by 4 bases, with 7 bases between. DNA of the CDR3: TGTGCCAGCAGCTCCTACAGCTATGGCTACACCTTC. Amino acid sequence: CASSSYSYGYTF. Drawing the rest from reference TRBV7-2 and TRBJ1-2, the complete variable domain is GAGVSQSPSNKVTEKGKDVELRCDPISGHTALYWYRQSLGQGLEFLIYFQGNSAPDKSGLPSDRFSAERTGGSVSTLTIQRTQQEDSAVYLCASSSYSYGYTFGSGTRLTVV.

V and J are TRBV5-1 and TRBJ2-5; D not resolved. The CDR3 extends over 13 amino acids. The germline CDR1 and CDR2 sequences are SGHRS and YFSETQ. Trimming removed 0 bases from V and 1 base from J, with 4 bases in between. The CDR3 sequence: CASSLGLQETQYF. CDR3 DNA: TGCGCCAGCAGCTTGGGACTCCAAGAGACCCAGTACTTC.

The V and J genes are TRBV13 and TRBJ2-1; D is uncertain. V shed 0 bases and J shed 0 bases, with 18 bases lying between them. The CDR3 runs 19 residues. CDR1 PRHDT and CDR2 FYEKMQ come from the germline V gene (reference sequence). CDR3 in amino acids: CASSLGKLGYTYSYNEQFF. In nucleotides, the CDR3 is TGTGCCAGCAGCTTAGGCAAGTTAGGTTATACTTACTCCTACAATGAGCAGTTCTTC.

The chain carries TRBV10-3 and TRBJ1-6; D gene uncertain. V lost 7 bases and J lost 4, with 11 bases in between. The CDR3 loop spans 14 amino acids. Germline CDR1 ENHRY, CDR2 SYGVKD. The chain's CDR3 is CAINDPSYNSPLHF. The CDR3 bases are TGTGCCATCAACGACCCCTCTTATAATTCACCCCTCCACTTT.

V usage is TRBV5-5 and J usage is TRBJ1-2; no clear D. The CDR3 consists of 12 residues. Trimming left V 4 bases short and J 8 bases short, with 12 bases between. Germline CDR1 reads SGHKS; CDR2 reads YYEKEE (reference sequence). The DNA of the CDR3 is TGTGCCAGCAGCCGTAGGGAGGGAGGCTACACCTTC. Its protein product is CASSRREGGYTF.

The chain uses TRBV5-1 and TRBJ1-4, with a tentative D call TRBD1 (6 bases). Germline-derived CDR1 and CDR2 are SGHRS and YFSETQ. The CDR3 is made up of 17 amino acids. Deletions cut 0 bases from V and 3 bases from J, with 15 bases between. CDR3 sequence reads: CASSLGSGGRANEKLFF. The CDR3 coding sequence is TGCGCCAGCAGCTTGGGATCGGGGGGCAGGGCTAATGAAAAACTGTTTTTT.

The chain links TRBV6-5 to TRBJ1-2, with 8 bases identical to TRBD1. This CDR3 region has 14 residues. The germline V gene encodes CDR1 MNHEY and CDR2 SVGAGI. The ends lost 4 bases at V and 5 bases at J; junction bases unmatched: 6. CDR3 sequence reads: CASSSPGGGYGYTF. The CDR3 DNA sequence: TGTGCCAGCAGTTCCCCAGGGGGCGGGTATGGCTACACCTTC.

This sequence joins TRBV15 and TRBJ1-4; 11 bases map to TRBD1. This CDR3 has 15 residues. CDR1 LNHNV and CDR2 YYDKDF come from the germline V gene (reference sequence). V gave up 4 bases and J gave up 7 bases; unmatched junction bases: 5. Here the CDR3 reads CATSMGQGVAEKLFF. The CDR3 DNA sequence: TGTGCCACCAGCATGGGACAGGGGGTCGCTGAAAAACTGTTTTTT.

The CDR3 nucleotides read TGCGCCAGCAGCACCCCCGGGAAGCGGGAAGGGAAGACCCAGTACTTC. Its protein is CASSTPGKREGKTQYF. The chain is built from TRBV4-1 and TRBJ2-5, with TRBD2 identical over 7 bases. In germline, CDR1 is MGHRA, CDR2 YSYEKL. The J segment lost 6 bases and the V segment lost 5 bases, leaving 15 bases of the junction unmatched. This CDR3 region has 16 residues.